The 29 T cell receptor beta chains presented below share a single source sample, sequenced in a study of OX40 agonist ivuxolimab in advanced cancers. The receptor library was made with the immunoSEQ multiplex PCR assay. The table was pulled from immuneACCESS by TCRdb, which kept in-frame rearrangements only. Such tables lose some clones; where checked, under half of the loss comes from unresolved V genes, and the rest has no known cause. The sample yields roughly 67,000 clones; around four fifths were counted once. The ten largest clones capture about a tenth of the sample. The source was CD4+ or CD8+ T cells sorted from blood, collected in a trial of the OX40 agonist ivuxolimab. The receptors were sampled from an adult with an advanced solid tumor such as melanoma, head and neck, liver or kidney cancer.

This clone has just one count. The CDR3 reads CASSPRRQAPNTEAFF. In DNA, the CDR3 is TGTGCCAGCAGCCCCCGCAGGCAGGCGCCGAACACTGAAGCTTTCTTT. This chain links TRBV7-3 with TRBJ1-1; D is unclear. The CDR3 length is 16 residues. Germline values: CDR1 SGHTA, CDR2 FQGTGA. Between the trimmed V and J ends, which lost 5 bases and 1 base, there was a span of 17 bases.

The V call is TRBV10-2, the J call TRBJ1-4; D is unclear. The CDR3 loop spans 12 amino acids. The ends were cut back, 6 bases at V and 5 bases at J, with 7 bases in the middle. Germline loops: CDR1 WSHSY, CDR2 SAAADI. The CDR3 DNA reads as TGCGCCAGCAGGGACGTAAATGAAAAACTGTTTTTT. Encoded protein: CASRDVNEKLFF.

This clone was recorded a few times. The chain is built from TRBV29-1 and TRBJ2-2, with 8 bases identical to TRBD2. V dropped 8 bases and J dropped 3; count of bases not matched to a gene: 8. CDR3 size: 14 residues. Germline-derived CDR1 and CDR2 are SQVTM and ANQGSEA. CDR3 region: CSPGGGMDTGELFF. In nucleotides, the CDR3 is TGCAGCCCCGGGGGGGGGATGGACACCGGGGAGCTGTTTTTT.

The V gene is TRBV9, the J gene TRBJ2-1, with 12 bases aligning to TRBD2. The CDR3 has 16 residues. Germline-derived CDR1 and CDR2 are SGDLS and YYNGEE. V dropped 4 bases and J dropped 8; count of bases not matched to a gene: 10. CDR3 sequence (DNA): TGTGCCAGCAGCCCGGTGCTAGCGGGGGGGCCCGATGAGCAGTTCTTC. Amino acid sequence: CASSPVLAGGPDEQFF.

The rearrangement uses TRBV30 and TRBJ2-7; TRBD2 matches 7 bases. V dropped 4 bases and J dropped 2; count of bases not matched to a gene: 8. The CDR3 spans 14 residues. Germline values: CDR1 GTSNPN, CDR2 SVGIG (reference sequence). CDR3 sequence reads: CAWTREGRAYEQYF. The CDR3 DNA reads as TGTGCCTGGACCCGGGAAGGGAGGGCCTACGAGCAGTACTTC.

This rearrangement joins TRBV28 to TRBJ2-1, with 14 bases aligning to TRBD2. The length of the CDR3 is 14 residues. Germline V gene data show CDR1 as MDHEN and CDR2 as SYDVKM. V lost 7 bases to trimming and J lost 8 bases; unmatched junction nucleotides: 4. In DNA, the CDR3 is TGTGCCAGCACCGGGACTAGCGGGAGAGATGAGCAGTTCTTC. This gives the protein CASTGTSGRDEQFF.

The chain employs TRBV21-1 and TRBJ2-1; the table names TRBD2, a call not compared with the DNA. TRBV21-1 is a pseudogene locus. This CDR3 region has 18 residues. In nucleotides, the CDR3 is TGTGCCAGCATCTGGGGGACTAGCGGGAGTCAGCCCTACAATGAGCAGTTCTTC. It yields the protein CASIWGTSGSQPYNEQFF.

The chain joins TRBV9 to TRBJ2-3, with D perhaps given as TRBD1 or TRBD2 (5 bases each). Germline loops: CDR1 SGDLS, CDR2 YYNGEE. Trimming removed 4 bases at V and 3 bases at J, with 27 bases between. CDR3 length: 19 residues. As DNA, the CDR3 is TGTGCCAGCAGCCCCCGATGGGGCGGCACGGGGCTAAAGACAGATACGCAGTATTTT. Residues: CASSPRWGGTGLKTDTQYF.

The V and J genes are TRBV28 and TRBJ2-3; 9 positions match TRBD2. The CDR3 is 19 residues long. Germline-derived CDR1 and CDR2 are MDHEN and SYDVKM. With V trimmed by 6 bases and J by 2 bases, 18 bases remained unmatched. This CDR3 reads CASSPTPLAGGWDTDTQYF. DNA of the CDR3: TGTGCCAGCAGCCCTACCCCGTTGGCGGGAGGGTGGGACACAGATACGCAGTATTTT.

CDR3 coding DNA: TGCGCCAGTAAAAACACAGGGCTGGAGGATACGCAGTATTTT. It encodes CASKNTGLEDTQYF. The V gene is TRBV5-1, the J gene TRBJ2-3; D is perhaps TRBD1 (6 bases). Deletions cut 8 bases from V and 6 bases from J, with 19 bases between. The CDR3 extends over 14 amino acids. Germline CDR1 and CDR2: SGHRS and YFSETQ.

V usage is TRBV10-3 and J usage is TRBJ2-7; tentatively, D is TRBD1 (6 bases). The ends were cut back, 2 bases at V and 6 bases at J, with 14 bases in the middle. CDR3 length: 14 amino acids. The germline CDR1 and CDR2 sequences are ENHRY and SYGVKD. CDR3 nucleotide sequence: TGTGCCATCAGTGAGGGGGGCACCGGGCGCGAGCAGTACTTC. Encoded protein: CAISEGGTGREQYF.

The CDR3, as DNA: TGTGCCAGTAGAGGGGCGGGGACTTCGAACACCGGGGAGCTGTTTTTT. Translating it yields CASRGAGTSNTGELFF. The chain joins TRBV19 to TRBJ2-2, with D perhaps TRBD2 (6 bases). V gave up 6 bases and J gave up 0 bases, with 14 bases separating them. The CDR3 is made up of 16 amino acids. Germline values: CDR1 LNHDA, CDR2 SQIVND (reference sequence).

The gene calls are TRBV5-1 and TRBJ2-2; D is unclear. Germline CDR1 and CDR2: SGHRS and YFSETQ. The CDR3 is made up of 16 amino acids. The V end lost 4 bases, the J end lost 6 bases, and 19 bases lay between the germline ends. The CDR3 loop reads CASSNDPPRTAGELFF. The CDR3 nucleotides are TGCGCCAGCAGCAACGACCCCCCACGAACGGCCGGGGAGCTGTTTTTT.

V is TRBV14 and J is TRBJ1-2, with D possibly being TRBD1 (5 bases). Germline values: CDR1 SGHDN, CDR2 FVKESK. V shed 0 bases and J shed 4 bases, with 12 bases lying between them. The CDR3 length is 15 residues. The CDR3 sequence is CASSQEPGRGYGYTF. CDR3 nucleotide sequence: TGTGCCAGCAGCCAAGAACCAGGAAGGGGCTATGGCTACACCTTC.

The rearrangement links TRBV5-1 to TRBJ2-5, with 8 bases identical to TRBD1. There are 14 residues in the CDR3. CDR1 and CDR2 from the germline V gene are SGHRS and YFSETQ. V lost 5 bases to trimming and J lost 5 bases; unmatched junction nucleotides: 8. In nucleotides, the CDR3 is TGCGCCAGCAGATCCAGGACAGGGAGCGAGACCCAGTACTTC. Its translation: CASRSRTGSETQYF.

CDR3 protein: CASSPTRTSGVLTQQFF. As DNA, the CDR3 is TGTGCCAGCAGTCCAACGAGGACTAGCGGAGTTCTGACACAGCAGTTCTTC. This chain joins TRBV28 and TRBJ2-1; 10 bases match TRBD2. After removal of 5 bases from V and 11 bases from J, the junction contained 18 bases not matched to a gene. This CDR3 is 17 amino acids long. The germline V gene has CDR1 MDHEN and CDR2 SYDVKM.

This rearrangement joins TRBV5-4 to TRBJ2-7; 11 nucleotides align to TRBD2. The V and J ends lost 7 bases and 4 bases, in that order; junction bases with no gene match: 7. CDR3 length equals 14 residues. CDR1 and CDR2 from the germline V gene are SGHNT and YYREEE (reference sequence). Here the CDR3 DNA reads TGTGCCAGCGCAACCGGGACTAGCGGATACGAGCAGTACTTC. It codes for CASATGTSGYEQYF.

Here the CDR3 DNA reads TGTGCCAGCACGCGGGGAATGAACACTGAAGCTTTCTTT. Its protein product is CASTRGMNTEAFF. The chain recombines TRBV11-1 with TRBJ1-1; D uncertain. CDR3 length: 13 residues. Germline CDR1 is SGHAT and CDR2 is FQDESV (reference sequence). With 7 bases removed from V and 0 bases from J, the gap between germline ends came to 9 bases.

This clone was seen more than once but under ten times. This chain links TRBV4-2 with TRBJ1-2, with D hard to call. Germline CDR1 LGHNA, CDR2 YNFKEQ. Trimming removed 0 bases at V and 3 bases at J, with 5 bases between. The CDR3 covers 13 residues. This chain's CDR3 is CASSQDGDYGYTF. The DNA of the CDR3 is TGTGCCAGCAGCCAAGATGGGGACTATGGCTACACCTTC.

The table lists this clone with a count of one. This chain uses TRBV7-9 with TRBJ1-6; tentatively, D is TRBD1 (6 bases). Germline V gene sequence: CDR1 SEHNR, CDR2 FQNEAQ (reference sequence). CDR3 length: 18 amino acids. V shed 4 bases and J shed 6 bases, with 22 bases lying between them. CDR3 nucleotide sequence: TGTGCCAGCAGCTCTGGGCGGGGGCCAACACAAATTAATTCACCCCTCCACTTT. It translates to CASSSGRGPTQINSPLHF.

V and J are TRBV2 and TRBJ2-3, with 7 positions matching TRBD2. V lost 6 bases and J lost 0; bases outside the gene matches: 12. Germline CDR1 reads SNHLY; CDR2 reads FYNNEI. The CDR3 extends over 17 amino acids. The CDR3 region is CASRRALAGPSTDTQYF. In DNA form, the CDR3 reads TGTGCCAGCAGGAGGGCATTAGCGGGCCCAAGCACAGATACGCAGTATTTT. The full variable domain, its missing parts supplied by reference TRBV2 and TRBJ2-3, is EPEVTQTPSHQVTQMGQEVILRCVPISNHLYFYWYRQILGQKVEFLVSFYNNEISEKSEIFDDQFSVERPDGSNFTLKIRSTKLEDSAMYFCASRRALAGPSTDTQYFGPGTRLTVL.

The gene calls are TRBV23-1 and TRBJ2-5; possibly TRBD1 or TRBD2 for D (5 bases each). TRBV23-1 is an open reading frame, and its role is uncertain. Trimming took off 6 bases at V and 7 bases at J, with 18 bases between the two ends. CDR3 size: 14 residues. The CDR3 spells CASSQKRRGGTQYF. Written as DNA, the CDR3 is TGCGCCAGCAGCCAAAAGAGACGTGGGGGGACCCAGTACTTC.

This clone has a single count. The genes are TRBV5-1 and TRBJ2-1, with 7 bases lining up with TRBD2. Trimming cost V 1 base and J 11 bases; bases outside gene matches: 12. Germline-derived CDR1 and CDR2 are SGHRS and YFSETQ. The CDR3 covers 15 residues. The CDR3 DNA follows: TGCGCCAGCAGCTTGATGGCTAGCGGAGCGGCGAAGCAGTTCTTC. Translated: CASSLMASGAAKQFF.

The rearrangement uses TRBV5-1 and TRBJ2-2; D uncertain. Germline loops: CDR1 SGHRS, CDR2 YFSETQ. V was trimmed by 2 bases and J by 1 base, leaving 6 bases between them. The CDR3 is 14 residues long. The CDR3 loop is CASSFSWNTGELFF. The DNA for the CDR3 is TGCGCCAGCAGCTTTAGTTGGAACACCGGGGAGCTGTTTTTT.

The genes are TRBV29-1 and TRBJ1-4; D remains unclear. There are 13 residues in the CDR3. V gave up 4 bases and J gave up 7 bases, with 13 bases separating them. The germline V gene encodes CDR1 SQVTM and CDR2 ANQGSEA. The CDR3 sequence: CSVGRGSGEKLFF. CDR3 DNA: TGCAGCGTTGGGCGAGGATCGGGTGAAAAACTGTTTTTT.

The rearrangement joins TRBV4-2 to TRBJ1-1; TRBD1 aligns across 8 bases. With V trimmed by 5 bases and J by 5 bases, 10 bases remained unmatched. From germline, CDR1 is LGHNA and CDR2 YNFKEQ. The CDR3 contains 15 residues. CDR3 region: CASSLLQGARTEAFF. Written as DNA, the CDR3 is TGTGCCAGCAGCTTATTGCAGGGGGCAAGAACTGAAGCTTTCTTT.

A few counts support this clone. The chain combines TRBV18 with TRBJ2-5; D gene uncertain. This CDR3 has 16 amino acids. V was trimmed by 0 bases and J by 1 base, leaving 12 bases between them. CDR1 KGHSH and CDR2 LQKENI come from the germline V gene. CDR3 bases: TGTGCCAGCTCACCACCGCCACGCAGGCTCCAAGAGACCCAGTACTTC. Translating gives CASSPPPRRLQETQYF.

The V gene is TRBV6-5, the J gene TRBJ2-3; D unresolved. This CDR3 is built from 11 residues. V was pared by 6 bases and J by 3 bases, with 4 bases between. CDR1 and CDR2 (germline): MNHEY, SVGAGI. The CDR3 reads CASRGTDTQYF. The CDR3 DNA reads as TGTGCCAGCAGGGGTACAGATACGCAGTATTTT.

This chain uses TRBV9 with TRBJ2-5; 11 positions match TRBD1. This CDR3 is built from 16 residues. After removal of 4 bases from V and 5 bases from J, the junction contained 10 bases not matched to a gene. Per the germline V gene, CDR1 is SGDLS and CDR2 is YYNGEE. The CDR3 DNA reads as TGTGCCAGCAGCCTTGGGACAGGGGGGGAGGTGGAGACCCAGTACTTC. Translation: CASSLGTGGEVETQYF.